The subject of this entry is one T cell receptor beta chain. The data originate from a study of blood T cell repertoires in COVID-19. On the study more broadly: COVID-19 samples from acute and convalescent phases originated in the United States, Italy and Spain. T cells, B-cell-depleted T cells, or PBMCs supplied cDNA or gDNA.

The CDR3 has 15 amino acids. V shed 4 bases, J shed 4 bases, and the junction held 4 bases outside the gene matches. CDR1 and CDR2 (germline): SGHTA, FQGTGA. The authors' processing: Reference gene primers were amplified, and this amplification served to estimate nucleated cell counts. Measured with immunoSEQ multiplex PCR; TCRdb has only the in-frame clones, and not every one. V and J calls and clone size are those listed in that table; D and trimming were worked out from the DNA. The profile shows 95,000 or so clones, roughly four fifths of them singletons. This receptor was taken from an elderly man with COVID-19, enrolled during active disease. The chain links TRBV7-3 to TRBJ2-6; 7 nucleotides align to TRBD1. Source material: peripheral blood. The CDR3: CASSSQGNGANVLTF. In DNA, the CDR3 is TGTGCCAGCAGCTCACAGGGGAACGGGGCCAACGTCCTGACTTTC.